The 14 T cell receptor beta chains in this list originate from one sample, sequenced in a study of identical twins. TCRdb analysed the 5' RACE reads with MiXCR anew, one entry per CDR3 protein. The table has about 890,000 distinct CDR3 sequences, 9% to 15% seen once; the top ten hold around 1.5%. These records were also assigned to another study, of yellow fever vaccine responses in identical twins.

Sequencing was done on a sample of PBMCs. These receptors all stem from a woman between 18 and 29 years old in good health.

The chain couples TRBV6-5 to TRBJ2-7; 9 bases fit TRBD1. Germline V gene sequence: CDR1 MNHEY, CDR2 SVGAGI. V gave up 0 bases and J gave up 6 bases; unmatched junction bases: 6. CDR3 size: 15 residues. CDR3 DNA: TGTGCCAGCAGTTACTCGAGGACAGGGGTTTCCGAGCAGTACGTC. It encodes CASSYSRTGVSEQYV.

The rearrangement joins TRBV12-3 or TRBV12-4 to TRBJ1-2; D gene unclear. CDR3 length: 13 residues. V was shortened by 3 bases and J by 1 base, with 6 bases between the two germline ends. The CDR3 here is CASSLYINYGYTF. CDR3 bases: TGTGCCAGCAGTTTGTACATTAACTATGGCTACACCTTC.

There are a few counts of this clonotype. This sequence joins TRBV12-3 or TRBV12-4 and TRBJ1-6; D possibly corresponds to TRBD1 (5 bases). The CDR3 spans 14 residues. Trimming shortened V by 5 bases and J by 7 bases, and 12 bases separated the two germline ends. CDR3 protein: CASSSQGGNSPLHF. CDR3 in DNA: TGTGCCAGCAGTAGCCAGGGTGGAAATTCACCCCTCCACTTT.

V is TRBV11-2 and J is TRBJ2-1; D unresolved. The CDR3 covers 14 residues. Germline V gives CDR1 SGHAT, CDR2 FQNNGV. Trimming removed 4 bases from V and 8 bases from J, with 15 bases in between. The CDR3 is CASSSLWIPDEQFF. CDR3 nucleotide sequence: TGTGCCAGCAGCTCCTTGTGGATACCGGATGAGCAGTTCTTC. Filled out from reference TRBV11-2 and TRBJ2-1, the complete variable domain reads EAGVAQSPRYKIIEKRQSVAFWCNPISGHATLYWYQQILGQGPKLLIQFQNNGVVDDSQLPKDRFSAERLKGVDSTLKIQPAKLEDSAVYLCASSSLWIPDEQFFGPGTRLTVL.

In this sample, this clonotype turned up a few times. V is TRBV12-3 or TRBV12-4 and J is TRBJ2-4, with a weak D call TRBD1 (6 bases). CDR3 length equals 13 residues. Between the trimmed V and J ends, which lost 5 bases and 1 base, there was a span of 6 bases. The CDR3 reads CASSTGAKNIQYF. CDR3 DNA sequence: TGTGCCAGCAGTACAGGGGCCAAAAACATTCAGTACTTC.

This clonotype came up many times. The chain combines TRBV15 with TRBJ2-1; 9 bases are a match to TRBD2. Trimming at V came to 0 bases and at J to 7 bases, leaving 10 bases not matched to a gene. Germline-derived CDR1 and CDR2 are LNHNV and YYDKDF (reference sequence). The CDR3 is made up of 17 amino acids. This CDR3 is CATSRDLRAGGGNEQFF. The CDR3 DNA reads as TGTGCCACCAGCAGAGATCTTCGAGCGGGAGGTGGGAATGAGCAGTTCTTC.

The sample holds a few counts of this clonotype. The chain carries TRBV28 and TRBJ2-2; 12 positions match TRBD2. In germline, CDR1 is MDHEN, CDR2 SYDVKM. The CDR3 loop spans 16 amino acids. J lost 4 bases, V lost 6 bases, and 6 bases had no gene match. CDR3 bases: TGTGCCAGCAGCACAGGACTAGCGGGAAGCACCGGGGAGCTGTTTTTT. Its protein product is CASSTGLAGSTGELFF. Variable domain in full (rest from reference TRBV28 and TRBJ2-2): DVKVTQSSRYLVKRTGEKVFLECVQDMDHENMFWYRQDPGLGLRLIYFSYDVKMKEKGDIPEGYSVSREKKERFSLILESASTNQTSMYLCASSTGLAGSTGELFFGEGSRLTVL.

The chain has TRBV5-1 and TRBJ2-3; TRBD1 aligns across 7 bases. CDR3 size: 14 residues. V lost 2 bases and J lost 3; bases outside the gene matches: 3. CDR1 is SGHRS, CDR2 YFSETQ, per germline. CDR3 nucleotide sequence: TGCGCCAGCAGCTTCGGGGACAGAACAGATACGCAGTATTTT. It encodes CASSFGDRTDTQYF.

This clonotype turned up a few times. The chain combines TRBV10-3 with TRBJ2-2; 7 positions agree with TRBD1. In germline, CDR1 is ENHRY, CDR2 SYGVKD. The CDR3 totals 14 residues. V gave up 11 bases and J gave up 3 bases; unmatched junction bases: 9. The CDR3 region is CAGKQGTDTGELFF. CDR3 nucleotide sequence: TGTGCCGGAAAACAGGGGACCGACACCGGGGAGCTGTTTTTT.

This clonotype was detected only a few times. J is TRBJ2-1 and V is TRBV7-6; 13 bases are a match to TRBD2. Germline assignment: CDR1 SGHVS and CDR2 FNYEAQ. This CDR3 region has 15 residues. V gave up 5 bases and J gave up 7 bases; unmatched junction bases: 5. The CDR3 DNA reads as TGTGCCAGCAGCGTACTAGCGGGAGGGCCGAATGAGCAGTTCTTC. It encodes CASSVLAGGPNEQFF.

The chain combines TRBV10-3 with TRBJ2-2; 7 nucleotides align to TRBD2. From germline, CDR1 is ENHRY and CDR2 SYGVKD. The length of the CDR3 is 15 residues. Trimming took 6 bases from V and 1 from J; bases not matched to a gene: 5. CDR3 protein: CAISRLAWNTGELFF. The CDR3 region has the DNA TGTGCCATCAGCCGACTAGCATGGAACACCGGGGAGCTGTTTTTT.

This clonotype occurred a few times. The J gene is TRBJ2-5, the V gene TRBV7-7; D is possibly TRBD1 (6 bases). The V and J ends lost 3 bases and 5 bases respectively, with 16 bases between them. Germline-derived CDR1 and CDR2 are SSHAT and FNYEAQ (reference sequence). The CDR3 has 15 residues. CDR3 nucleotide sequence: TGTGCCAGCAGCTTCAACCCAACAGGGAGTGAGACCCAGTACTTC. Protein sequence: CASSFNPTGSETQYF. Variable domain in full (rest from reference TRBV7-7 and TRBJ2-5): GAGVSQSPRYKVTKRGQDVTLRCDPISSHATLYWYQQALGQGPEFLTYFNYEAQPDKSGLPSDRFSAERPEGSISTLTIQRTEQRDSAMYRCASSFNPTGSETQYFGPGTRLLVL.

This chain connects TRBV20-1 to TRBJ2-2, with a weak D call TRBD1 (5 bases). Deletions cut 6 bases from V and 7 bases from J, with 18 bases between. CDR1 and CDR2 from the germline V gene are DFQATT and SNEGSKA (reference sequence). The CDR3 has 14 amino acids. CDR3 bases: TGCAGTGCCCCGGCCGGAAGGGGTGGCGGGGAGCTGTTTTTT. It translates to CSAPAGRGGGELFF.

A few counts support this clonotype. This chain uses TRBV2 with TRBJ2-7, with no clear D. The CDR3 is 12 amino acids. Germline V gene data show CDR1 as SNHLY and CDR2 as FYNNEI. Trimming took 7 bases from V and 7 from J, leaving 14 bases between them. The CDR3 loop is CASNGITGEQYV. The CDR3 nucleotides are TGTGCCAGCAATGGGATAACCGGGGAGCAGTACGTC.